This T cell receptor beta chain emerged from a study of T cells after yellow fever vaccination. Study overall: Fractions of limited cellularity were prepared by means of SMART-Seq v4 Ultra Low Input. Notes on the study in general: It was a weaker secondary response, yet one that peaked faster, at day 5 versus 15.

A process of 5'RACE template switching, which added a universal primer site and UMIs, was used to make TCR cDNA. In TCRdb, the 5' RACE reads were re-called with MiXCR into one record per CDR3 protein. Among about 69,000 distinct CDR3 sequences listed, approximately 5.9% were seen once. The CDR3 is 14 amino acids. The germline V gene has CDR1 KGHSH and CDR2 LQKENI. Trimming removed 2 bases from V and 6 bases from J; junction bases left unmatched: 4. This clonotype was seen many times. Antigen specificity is unknown. The receptor comes from a man younger than 30 who received the YFV17D yellow fever vaccine. V usage is TRBV18 and J usage is TRBJ2-7, with 10 bases fitting TRBD1. The source was CD4+ T cells sorted from PBMCs, collected less than 16 days after the first yellow fever vaccination. In nucleotides, the CDR3 is TGTGCCAGCTCACCAGGACAGGGGGTCAGCGAGCAGTACGTC. Translation: CASSPGQGVSEQYV.